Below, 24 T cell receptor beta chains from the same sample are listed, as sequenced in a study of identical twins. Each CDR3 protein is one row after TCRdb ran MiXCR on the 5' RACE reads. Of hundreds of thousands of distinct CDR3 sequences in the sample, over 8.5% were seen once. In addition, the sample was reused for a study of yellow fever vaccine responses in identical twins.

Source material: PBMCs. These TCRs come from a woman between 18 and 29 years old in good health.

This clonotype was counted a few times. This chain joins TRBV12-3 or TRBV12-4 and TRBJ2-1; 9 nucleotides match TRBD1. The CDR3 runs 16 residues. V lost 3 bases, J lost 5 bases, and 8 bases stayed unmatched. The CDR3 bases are TGTGCCAGCAGTTTCACAGGGGGCTTCGGGCACAATGAGCAGTTCTTC. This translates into CASSFTGGFGHNEQFF.

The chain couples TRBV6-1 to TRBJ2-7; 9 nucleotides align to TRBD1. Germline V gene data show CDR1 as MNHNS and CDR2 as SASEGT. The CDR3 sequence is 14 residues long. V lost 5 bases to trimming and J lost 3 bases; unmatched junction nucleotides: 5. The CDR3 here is CASSTPTGGYEQYF. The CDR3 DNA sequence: TGTGCCAGCAGTACCCCGACAGGGGGCTACGAGCAGTACTTC.

The CDR3 region has the DNA TGCGCCAGCAGCTTGGGAGGGACAGTATACAATGAGCAGTTCTTC. Translating gives CASSLGGTVYNEQFF. This rearrangement joins TRBV5-1 to TRBJ2-1; 7 bases match TRBD1. J gave up 4 bases and V 0 bases, and 4 bases lay outside the gene matches. Germline V gene lookup returns CDR1 SGHRS and CDR2 YFSETQ. The length of the CDR3 is 15 residues. Looking up the rest from reference TRBV5-1 and TRBJ2-1 gives the full variable domain: KAGVTQTPRYLIKTRGQQVTLSCSPISGHRSVSWYQQTPGQGLQFLFEYFSETQRNKGNFPGRFSGRQFSNSRSEMNVSTLELGDSALYLCASSLGGTVYNEQFFGPGTRLTVL.

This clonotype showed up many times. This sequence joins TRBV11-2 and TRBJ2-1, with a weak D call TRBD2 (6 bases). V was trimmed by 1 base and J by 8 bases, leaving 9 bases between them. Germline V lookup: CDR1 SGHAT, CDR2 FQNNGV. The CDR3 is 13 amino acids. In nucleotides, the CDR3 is TGTGCCAGCAGCTTAGGACTAGTTGATGAGCAGTTCTTC. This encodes CASSLGLVDEQFF. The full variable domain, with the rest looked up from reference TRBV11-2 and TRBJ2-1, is EAGVAQSPRYKIIEKRQSVAFWCNPISGHATLYWYQQILGQGPKLLIQFQNNGVVDDSQLPKDRFSAERLKGVDSTLKIQPAKLEDSAVYLCASSLGLVDEQFFGPGTRLTVL.

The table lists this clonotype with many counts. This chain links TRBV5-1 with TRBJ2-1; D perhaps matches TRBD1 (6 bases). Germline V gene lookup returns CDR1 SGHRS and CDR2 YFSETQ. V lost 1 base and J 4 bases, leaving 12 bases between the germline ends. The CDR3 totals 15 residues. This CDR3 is CASSLMGARYNEQFF. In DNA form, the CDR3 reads TGCGCCAGCAGCTTGATGGGGGCAAGGTACAATGAGCAGTTCTTC.

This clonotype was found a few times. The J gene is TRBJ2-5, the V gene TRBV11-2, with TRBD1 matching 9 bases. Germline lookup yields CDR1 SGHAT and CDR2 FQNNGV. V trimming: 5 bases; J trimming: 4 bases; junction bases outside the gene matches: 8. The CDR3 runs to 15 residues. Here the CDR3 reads CASSPSNRGRETQYF. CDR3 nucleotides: TGTGCCAGCAGCCCAAGTAACAGGGGGCGAGAGACCCAGTACTTC.

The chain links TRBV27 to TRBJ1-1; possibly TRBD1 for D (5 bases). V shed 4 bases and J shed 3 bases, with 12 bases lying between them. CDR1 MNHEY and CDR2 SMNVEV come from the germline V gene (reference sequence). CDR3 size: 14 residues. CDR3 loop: CASSSYTGDTEAFF. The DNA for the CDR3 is TGTGCCAGCAGTTCTTACACAGGAGACACTGAAGCTTTCTTT.

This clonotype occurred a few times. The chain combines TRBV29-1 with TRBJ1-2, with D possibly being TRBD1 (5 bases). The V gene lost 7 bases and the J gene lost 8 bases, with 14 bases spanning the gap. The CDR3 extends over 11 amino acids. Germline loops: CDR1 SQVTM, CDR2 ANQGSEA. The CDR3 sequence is CSGGDGGGYTF. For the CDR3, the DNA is TGCAGCGGAGGGGATGGGGGAGGCTACACCTTC.

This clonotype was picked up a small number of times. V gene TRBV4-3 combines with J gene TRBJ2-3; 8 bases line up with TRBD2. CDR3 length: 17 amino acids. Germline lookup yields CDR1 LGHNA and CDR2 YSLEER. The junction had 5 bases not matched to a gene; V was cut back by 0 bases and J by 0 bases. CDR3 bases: TGCGCCAGCAGCCAAGATCGGGGGGGCTCCAGCACAGATACGCAGTATTTT. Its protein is CASSQDRGGSSTDTQYF.

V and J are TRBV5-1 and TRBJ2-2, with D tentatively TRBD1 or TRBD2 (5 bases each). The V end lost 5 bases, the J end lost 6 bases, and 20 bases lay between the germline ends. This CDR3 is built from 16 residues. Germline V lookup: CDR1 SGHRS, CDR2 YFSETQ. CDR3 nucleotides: TGCGCCAGCAGTTGGAAGAGTTTACGGGGCGCCGGGGAGCTGTTTTTT. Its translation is CASSWKSLRGAGELFF.

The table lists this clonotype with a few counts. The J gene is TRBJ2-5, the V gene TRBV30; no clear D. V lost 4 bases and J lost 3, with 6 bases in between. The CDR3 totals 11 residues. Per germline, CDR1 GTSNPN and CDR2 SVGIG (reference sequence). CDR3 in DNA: TGTGCCTGGAACCGCGAAGAGACCCAGTACTTC. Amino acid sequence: CAWNREETQYF.

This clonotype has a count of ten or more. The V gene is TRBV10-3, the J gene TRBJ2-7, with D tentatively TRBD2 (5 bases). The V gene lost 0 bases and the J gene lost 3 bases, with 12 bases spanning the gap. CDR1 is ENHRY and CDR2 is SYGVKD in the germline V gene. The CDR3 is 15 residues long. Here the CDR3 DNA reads TGTGCCATCAGTGAGTCTAAGCGGTCCTACTACGAGCAGTACTTC. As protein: CAISESKRSYYEQYF.

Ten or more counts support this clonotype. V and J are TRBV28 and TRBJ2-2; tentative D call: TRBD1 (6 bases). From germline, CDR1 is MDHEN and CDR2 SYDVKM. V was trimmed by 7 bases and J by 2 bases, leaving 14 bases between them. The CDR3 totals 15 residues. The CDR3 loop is CASTKFRGNTGELFF. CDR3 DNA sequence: TGTGCCAGCACTAAATTCAGGGGAAACACCGGGGAGCTGTTTTTT. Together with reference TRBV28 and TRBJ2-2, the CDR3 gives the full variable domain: DVKVTQSSRYLVKRTGEKVFLECVQDMDHENMFWYRQDPGLGLRLIYFSYDVKMKEKGDIPEGYSVSREKKERFSLILESASTNQTSMYLCASTKFRGNTGELFFGEGSRLTVL.

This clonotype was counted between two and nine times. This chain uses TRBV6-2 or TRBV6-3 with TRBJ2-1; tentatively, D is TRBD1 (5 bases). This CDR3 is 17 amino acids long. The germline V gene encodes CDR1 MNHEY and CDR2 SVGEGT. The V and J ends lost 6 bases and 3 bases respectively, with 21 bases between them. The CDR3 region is CASSRTSQYDSYNEQFF. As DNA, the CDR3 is TGTGCCAGCAGCCGAACTTCTCAATACGACAGCTACAATGAGCAGTTCTTC.

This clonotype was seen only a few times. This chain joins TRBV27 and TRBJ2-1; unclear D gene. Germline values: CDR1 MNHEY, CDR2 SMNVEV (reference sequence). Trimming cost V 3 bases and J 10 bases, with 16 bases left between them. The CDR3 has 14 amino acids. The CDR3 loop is CASSFYPDAEEQFF. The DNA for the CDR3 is TGTGCCAGCAGTTTCTATCCCGACGCGGAGGAGCAGTTCTTC.

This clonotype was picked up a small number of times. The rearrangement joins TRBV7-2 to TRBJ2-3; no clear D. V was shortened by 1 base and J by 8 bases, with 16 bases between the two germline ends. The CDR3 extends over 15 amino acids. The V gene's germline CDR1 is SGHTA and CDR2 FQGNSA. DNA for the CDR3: TGTGCCAGCAGCTTAGAAGCGACGCCCGCAGGTACGCAGTATTTT. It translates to CASSLEATPAGTQYF.

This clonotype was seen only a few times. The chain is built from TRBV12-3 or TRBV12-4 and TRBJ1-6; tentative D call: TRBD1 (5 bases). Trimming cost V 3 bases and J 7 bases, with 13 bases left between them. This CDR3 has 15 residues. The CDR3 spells CASSLRAGKNSPLHF. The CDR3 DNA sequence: TGTGCCAGCAGTTTGAGGGCAGGGAAGAATTCACCCCTCCACTTT.

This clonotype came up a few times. CDR3: CASSYRGEPLDTQYF. For the CDR3, the DNA is TGTGCCAGCAGCTATCGGGGCGAACCCTTAGATACGCAGTATTTT. The chain combines TRBV7-2 with TRBJ2-3; the D gene could be TRBD1 or TRBD2 (5 bases each). Trimming cost V 4 bases and J 5 bases, with 16 bases left between them. The CDR3 is 15 amino acids. CDR1 and CDR2 (germline): SGHTA, FQGNSA.

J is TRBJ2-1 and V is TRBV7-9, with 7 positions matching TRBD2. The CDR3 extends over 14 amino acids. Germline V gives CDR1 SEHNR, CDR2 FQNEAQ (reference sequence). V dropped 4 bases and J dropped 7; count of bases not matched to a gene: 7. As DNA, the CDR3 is TGTGCCAGCAGCTCGACACAACTAGCGAATGAGCAGTTCTTC. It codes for CASSSTQLANEQFF.

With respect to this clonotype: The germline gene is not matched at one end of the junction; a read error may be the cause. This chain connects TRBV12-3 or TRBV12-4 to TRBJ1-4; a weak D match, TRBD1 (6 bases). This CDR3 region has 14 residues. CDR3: CASSLAVWGHHHIF. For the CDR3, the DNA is TGTGCCAGCAGTTTAGCAGTCTGGGGACACCATCATATTTTT.

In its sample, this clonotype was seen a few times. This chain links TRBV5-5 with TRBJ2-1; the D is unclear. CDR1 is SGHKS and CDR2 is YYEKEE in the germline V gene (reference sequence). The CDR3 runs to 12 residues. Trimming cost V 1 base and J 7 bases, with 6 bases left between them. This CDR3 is CASSLQLNEQFF. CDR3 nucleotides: TGTGCCAGCAGCTTGCAACTTAATGAGCAGTTCTTC.

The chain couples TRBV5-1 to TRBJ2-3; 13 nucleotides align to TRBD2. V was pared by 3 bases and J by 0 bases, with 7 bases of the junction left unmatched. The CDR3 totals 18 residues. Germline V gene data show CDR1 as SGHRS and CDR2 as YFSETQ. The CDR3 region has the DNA TGCGCCAGCAGCTCGGGACTAGCGGGGATCACTAGCACAGATACGCAGTATTTT. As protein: CASSSGLAGITSTDTQYF.

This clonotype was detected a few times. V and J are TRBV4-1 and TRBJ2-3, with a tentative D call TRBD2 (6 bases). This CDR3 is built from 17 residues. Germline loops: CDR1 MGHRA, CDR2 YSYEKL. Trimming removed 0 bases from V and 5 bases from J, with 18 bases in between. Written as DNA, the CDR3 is TGCGCCAGCAGCCAAGAAGGGGCGGGATCGGTGGGAGATACGCAGTATTTT. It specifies CASSQEGAGSVGDTQYF.

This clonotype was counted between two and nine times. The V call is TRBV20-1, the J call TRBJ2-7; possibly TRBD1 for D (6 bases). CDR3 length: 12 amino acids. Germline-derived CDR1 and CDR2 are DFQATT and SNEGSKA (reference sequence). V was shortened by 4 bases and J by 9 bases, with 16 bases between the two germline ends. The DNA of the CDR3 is TGCAGTGCTACTCTAAGTCCAGGGGCGCAGTACTTC. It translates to CSATLSPGAQYF.